This is a list of T cell receptor beta chains from one sample in a study of yellow fever vaccine responses in identical twins. MiXCR, run by TCRdb on the RT-PCR reads, gives a single entry per CDR3 protein. This sample yields over 20,000 distinct CDR3 sequences, of which around 74% are seen a single time; about 5% belongs to the top ten. The source was T cells from blood (PBMCs), unsorted or a sorted subset (not recorded which), collected before or after yellow fever vaccination (not recorded which). These receptors were taken from a woman between 18 and 29 years old who received the yellow fever vaccine. CDR3s include the opening cysteine and the closing phenylalanine or tryptophan. D genes are given only for firm matches. Expanded clones are given a class, and other clones once, few, many or no size at all.

j_call clone_size cdr3_length v_call d_call cdr3_nt cdr3_aa
TRBJ2-3 NA 15 TRBV2 TRBD1 TGTGCCAGCAGTAGACAGGGGATAAAGACAGATACGCAGTATTTT CASSRQGIKTDTQYF
TRBJ2-1 NA 16 TRBV18 TRBD1 TGTGCCAGCTCACCATTATACGGACAGGGCTACAATGAGCAGTTCTTC CASSPLYGQGYNEQFF
TRBJ1-5 NA 12 TRBV28 NA TGTGCCAGCAGTCAACAGGTACGGCCCCAGCATTTT CASSQQVRPQHF
TRBJ2-2 few 15 TRBV7-9 TRBD2 TGTGCCAGCAGCTTACGCGGGGGAGACACCGGGGAGCTGTTTTTT CASSLRGGDTGELFF
TRBJ1-1 NA 13 TRBV11-1 NA TGTGCCAGCAGCTTAGGTAGCTTAGCTGAAGCTTTCTTT CASSLGSLAEAFF
TRBJ1-1 NA 13 TRBV29-1 NA TGCAGCGTTGACGCAGGGGTAGTTACTGAAGCTTTCTTT CSVDAGVVTEAFF
TRBJ2-2 NA 16 TRBV15 NA TGTGCCACCAGCAGAGACTACCCTTGGGCTACCGGGGAGCTGTTTTTT CATSRDYPWATGELFF
TRBJ2-1 few 15 TRBV18 NA TGTGCCAGCTCACCTCCAGGTCCTCTAGTAAATGAGCAGTTCTTC CASSPPGPLVNEQFF
TRBJ2-1 NA 18 TRBV11-2 TRBD2 TGTGCCAGCAGCTTAGTTAGCGGGAGCCCGACCTCCTACAATGAGCAGTTCTTC CASSLVSGSPTSYNEQFF
TRBJ2-1 NA 17 TRBV10-3 TRBD2 TGTGCCATCAGTACGGGACTAGCGGGGGAGAACGGAAATGAGCAGTTCTTC CAISTGLAGENGNEQFF
TRBJ2-3 NA 15 TRBV5-6 NA TGTGCCAGCAGCACAGGGCCCTCTAGCACAGATACGCAGTATTTT CASSTGPSSTDTQYF
TRBJ2-1 NA 14 TRBV5-1 NA TGCGCCAGCAGCTTGGGCCAGATCGACAATGAGCAGTTCTTC CASSLGQIDNEQFF
TRBJ2-5 NA 18 TRBV24-1 NA TGTGCCACCAGTGATTTAGTATCCGGCGCCGCCGACCAAGAGACCCAGTACTTC CATSDLVSGAADQETQYF
TRBJ2-7 NA 12 TRBV20-1 NA TGCAGTGCTAGAGAGAATACCTACGAGCAGTACTTC CSARENTYEQYF